This T cell receptor (beta chain) emerged from a study of T-cell memory formation after mild COVID-19. TCRdb passed the 5' RACE reads through MiXCR, listing each CDR3 protein once. The sample consists of around 130,000 distinct CDR3 sequences, over 15% of them appearing once. Germline CDR1 reads WNHNN; CDR2 reads SYGVQD (reference sequence). The CDR3 has 13 residues. The V and J ends lost 4 bases and 4 bases respectively, with 8 bases between them. Sequenced: PBMCs or a T cell subset sorted from them (not recorded which). The V gene is TRBV10-1, the J gene TRBJ1-5; D call uncertain. This receptor was identified in a man aged 18-30 years who had mild COVID-19 (a few samples of this study predate the infection). Cell type and time point are not known. CDR3: CASSGGLNQPQHF. CDR3 coding DNA: TGCGCCAGCAGTGGGGGTTTGAATCAGCCCCAGCATTTT.